This T cell receptor beta chain was retrieved from a study of T cells after yellow fever vaccination. This clonotype turned up a few times. TCRdb redid the calling of the 5' RACE reads with MiXCR, one entry per CDR3 protein. Of some 32,000 distinct CDR3 sequences detected, approximately 7% appear once; the ten largest clones hold approximately 23%. This CDR3 has 13 amino acids. Germline V gene lookup returns CDR1 MNHEY and CDR2 SVGEGT. Trimming removed 6 bases at V and 0 bases at J, with 8 bases between. The sequencing here drew on PBMCs, either bulk or a sorted T-cell subset (CD4+, CD8+, memory, or dextramer-sorted; not recorded which), taken on the day of the first yellow fever vaccination. This clonotype originated in a man in his late teens or twenties who received the YFV17D yellow fever vaccine. The V gene is TRBV6-2 or TRBV6-3, the J gene TRBJ2-5, with D hard to call. CDR3 nucleotide sequence: TGTGCCAGCAGACAGCACAACCAAGAGACCCAGTACTTC. It codes for CASRQHNQETQYF.